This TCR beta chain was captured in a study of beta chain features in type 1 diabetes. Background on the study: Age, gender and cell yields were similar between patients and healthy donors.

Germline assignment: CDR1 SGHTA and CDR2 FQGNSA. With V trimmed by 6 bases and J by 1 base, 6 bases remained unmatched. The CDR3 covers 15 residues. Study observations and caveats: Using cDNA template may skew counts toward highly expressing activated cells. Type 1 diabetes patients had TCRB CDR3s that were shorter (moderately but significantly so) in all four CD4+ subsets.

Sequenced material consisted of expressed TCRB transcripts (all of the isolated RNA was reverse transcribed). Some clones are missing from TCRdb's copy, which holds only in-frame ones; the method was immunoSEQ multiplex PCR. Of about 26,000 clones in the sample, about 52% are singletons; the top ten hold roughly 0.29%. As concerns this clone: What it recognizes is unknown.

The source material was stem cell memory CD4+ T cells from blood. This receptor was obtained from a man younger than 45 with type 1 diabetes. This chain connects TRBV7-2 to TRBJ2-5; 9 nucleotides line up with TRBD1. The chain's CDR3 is CASSPTGGPQETQYF. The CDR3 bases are TGTGCCAGCAGTCCCACAGGGGGCCCCCAAGAGACCCAGTACTTC. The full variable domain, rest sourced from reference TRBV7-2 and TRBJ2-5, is GAGVSQSPSNKVTEKGKDVELRCDPISGHTALYWYRQSLGQGLEFLIYFQGNSAPDKSGLPSDRFSAERTGGSVSTLTIQRTQQEDSAVYLCASSPTGGPQETQYFGPGTRLLVL.